The sample holds one count of the clone carrying this T cell receptor (beta chain). Its antigen is unknown. This record comes from a study of OX40 agonist ivuxolimab in advanced cancers. Study context: Patients received intravenous ivuxolimab every 2 weeks at 0.01 to 10 mg/kg. Dose-escalation patients were diagnosed with hepatocellular carcinoma, melanoma, renal cell cancer or head and neck cancer. Patients achieving partial responses numbered three: one hepatocellular carcinoma case and two cutaneous melanoma cases.

V gave up 5 bases and J gave up 2 bases; unmatched junction bases: 10. The germline CDR1 and CDR2 sequences are PRHDT and FYEKMQ (reference sequence). The CDR3 has 16 residues. Study conclusions and caveats: At 0.1 to 3.0 mg/kg and by week 6, clonal expansion occurred in CD4+ and CD8+ blood T cells.

Using immunoSEQ multiplex PCR, the repertoire was profiled, and TCRdb retains in-frame clones only, with some absent. The table shows more than 45,000 clones, with 84% occurring only once. The chain has TRBV13 and TRBJ2-7, with 9 bases fitting TRBD1. The TCR originated in an adult with an advanced solid tumor such as melanoma, head and neck, liver or kidney cancer. The source was CD4+ or CD8+ T cells sorted from blood, collected in a trial of the OX40 agonist ivuxolimab. The CDR3 region is CASSLRGTGSTYEQYF. In DNA, the CDR3 is TGTGCCAGCAGCCTAAGAGGGACAGGGTCGACCTACGAGCAGTACTTC.